The present T cell receptor beta chain was sequenced within a study of cytomegalovirus exposure and HLA in healthy donors. In the case of this clone: No antigen is known for it.

The CDR3 covers 16 residues. V shed 4 bases, J shed 6 bases, and the junction held 7 bases outside the gene matches. Germline CDR1 reads LGHNA; CDR2 reads YSLEER. Whole-study findings and limits: TCR beta V- and J-gene trimming was later associated with a missense DCLRE1C variant. Generally TCR sequences proved uncommon, though certain public TCRs appeared in numerous donors.

Primers for the PCR totalled 60 Vbeta and 13 Jbeta. Libraries were prepared by immunoSEQ multiplex PCR; TCRdb keeps only in-frame clonotypes and omits some of them. The sample consists of some 120,000 clones, about three quarters of them appearing once. The receptor comes from a woman aged 35 to 49 in good health and CMV-seropositive. J is TRBJ2-2 and V is TRBV4-3; 11 nucleotides line up with TRBD2. Material for sequencing was PBMCs. The CDR3 spells CASSLRPGLAAGELFF. In nucleotides, the CDR3 is TGCGCCAGCAGCCTTAGGCCGGGACTAGCGGCCGGGGAGCTGTTTTTT.